The source of this T cell receptor beta chain is a study of OX40 agonist ivuxolimab in advanced cancers. Looking at the study overall: Partial responses, seen in three patients, involved one hepatocellular carcinoma and two cutaneous melanomas.

Assay used: immunoSEQ multiplex PCR; TCRdb lists only in-frame clones, some missing. The sample includes tens of thousands of clones, roughly 87% of them seen just once. Findings and caveats of the study: CD4+ and CD8+ T cells in blood underwent clonal expansion by week 6 at 0.1 to 3.0 mg/kg.

Turning to this clone: The antigen is undetermined.

V lost 7 bases and J lost 6; bases outside the gene matches: 6. Germline V gene data show CDR1 as SEHNR and CDR2 as FQNEAQ (reference sequence). The CDR3 totals 13 residues. The chain combines TRBV7-9 with TRBJ2-3; the match to TRBD2 covers 8 bases. This sequence originates from an adult with an advanced solid tumor such as melanoma, head and neck, liver or kidney cancer. The sample in question was CD4+ or CD8+ T cells sorted from blood, obtained in a trial of the OX40 agonist ivuxolimab. CDR3 coding DNA: TGTGCCAGCATTGTAGGCGGGAGGGATACGCAGTATTTT. This codes for CASIVGGRDTQYF.